These 32 T cell receptor beta chains were sequenced from one sample in a study of identical twins listed by TCRdb under 2016. Library preparation used 5' RACE. Instrument on record: Illumina HiSeq 2000. TCRdb took the public reads, trimmed them with fastp at Q25, ran MiXCR for clone calling and kept in-frame beta chains. Identical CDR3 proteins give one entry, which carries the most common genes and DNA. In all, the sample holds some 760,000 distinct CDR3 sequences, and about 20% of those were seen once. Around 12% of the sample rests with the top ten. The data were also submitted as part of a second study, on T cells expressing NK-cell markers.

The sample comprised PBMCs. These receptors all come from a woman aged 18-30 years in good health.

The V and J genes are TRBV12-3 or TRBV12-4 and TRBJ1-5, with a weak D call TRBD1 (6 bases). Trimming stripped 6 bases from V and 4 bases from J, with 10 bases between. CDR3 length equals 13 residues. The CDR3 spells CASRAQGNQPQHF. CDR3 coding DNA: TGTGCCAGCAGAGCTCAGGGGAATCAGCCCCAGCATTTT.

This sequence joins TRBV5-4 and TRBJ1-4; possible D gene TRBD1, 6 bases. V was pared by 1 base and J by 1 base, with 11 bases between. The CDR3 has 16 residues. CDR1 is SGHNT, CDR2 YYREEE, per germline (reference sequence). CDR3 loop: CASSLTGTGTNEKLFF. The CDR3, as DNA: TGTGCCAGCAGCTTGACAGGGACCGGAACTAATGAAAAACTGTTTTTT.

The V call is TRBV20-1, the J call TRBJ2-7; 11 bases line up with TRBD1. Trimming took 6 bases from V and 6 from J; bases not matched to a gene: 10. The CDR3 is made up of 14 amino acids. Germline CDR1 DFQATT, CDR2 SNEGSKA (reference sequence). The DNA for the CDR3 is TGCAGTGCCAGCCGCGGGACAGGGGGGGGCGAGCAGTACTTC. It is translated as CSASRGTGGGEQYF.

V gene TRBV7-2 combines with J gene TRBJ2-2, with 7 nucleotides matching TRBD1. Per the germline V gene, CDR1 is SGHTA and CDR2 is FQGNSA. There are 17 residues in the CDR3. The V segment lost 3 bases and the J segment 5 bases; nucleotides outside the gene matches: 12. This CDR3 reads CASSFLGGAAITGELFF. DNA for the CDR3: TGTGCCAGCAGCTTTTTAGGGGGCGCGGCGATAACCGGGGAGCTGTTTTTT.

V and J are TRBV5-1 and TRBJ2-7; either TRBD1 or TRBD2 may supply D (6 bases each). Per germline, CDR1 SGHRS and CDR2 YFSETQ. The CDR3 is 15 amino acids. V lost 4 bases and J lost 5, with 19 bases in between. The DNA of the CDR3 is TGCGCCAGCAGCCGTAGGGGGGCCGCCCCACACGAGCAGTACTTC. It translates to CASSRRGAAPHEQYF.

A few counts support this clonotype. The rearrangement uses TRBV2 and TRBJ2-6, with 9 bases fitting TRBD1. Germline V gene data show CDR1 as SNHLY and CDR2 as FYNNEI. V lost 10 bases, J lost 2 bases, and 9 bases stayed unmatched. The CDR3 totals 16 residues. The CDR3 loop reads CAIFWGQGTGANVLTF. Here the CDR3 DNA reads TGTGCCATATTTTGGGGACAGGGTACTGGGGCCAACGTCCTGACTTTC.

This clonotype occurred a few times. The V gene is TRBV12-3 or TRBV12-4, the J gene TRBJ2-5; D might be TRBD2 (5 bases). V was clipped by 8 bases and J by 4 bases, with 14 bases between them. CDR3 length: 13 amino acids. The chain's CDR3 is CASQPGERETQYF. The DNA for the CDR3 is TGTGCCAGCCAACCCGGGGAGAGAGAGACCCAGTACTTC.

The V call is TRBV12-3 or TRBV12-4, the J call TRBJ2-6, with TRBD1 matching over 7 bases. The CDR3 loop spans 16 amino acids. V was pared by 7 bases and J by 0 bases, with 6 bases of the junction left unmatched. CDR3: CASKPGQPSGANVLTF. The CDR3 nucleotides are TGTGCCAGCAAGCCGGGACAGCCCTCTGGGGCCAACGTCCTGACTTTC.

This clonotype was seen a few times. The J gene is TRBJ2-7, the V gene TRBV7-2; D may correspond to TRBD1 or TRBD2 (5 bases each). This CDR3 spans 14 amino acids. Germline V gene data show CDR1 as SGHTA and CDR2 as FQGNSA. Deletions cut 2 bases from V and 5 bases from J, with 13 bases between. The CDR3 bases are TGTGCCAGCAGCTTAAACGCTTTGGGGGACGAGCAGTACTTC. The encoded protein is CASSLNALGDEQYF.

The CDR3 sequence: CASSLTSWDRGSRGQPQHF. CDR3 nucleotides: TGTGCCAGCAGTTTAACCTCCTGGGACAGGGGATCGAGGGGTCAGCCCCAGCATTTT. The rearrangement links TRBV28 to TRBJ1-5; the match to TRBD1 covers 10 bases. Trimming cost V 2 bases and J 6 bases; bases outside gene matches: 16. The CDR3 length is 19 residues. In germline, CDR1 is MDHEN, CDR2 SYDVKM.

This clonotype showed up just a few times. The chain is built from TRBV12-3 or TRBV12-4 and TRBJ2-3, with 10 nucleotides matching TRBD2. With 3 bases clipped from V and 5 bases from J, the junction kept 11 bases outside the gene matches. The CDR3 has 17 residues. CDR3 in amino acids: CASSFRVSGRAVDTQYF. Written as DNA, the CDR3 is TGTGCCAGCAGTTTCAGGGTCAGCGGGAGGGCGGTAGATACGCAGTATTTT.

The CDR3 sequence: CASSLDTAAGSGLLFSYEQYF. In nucleotides, the CDR3 is TGCGCCAGCAGCTTGGACACCGCAGCGGGAAGTGGGTTGCTATTCTCCTACGAGCAGTACTTC. The chain joins TRBV5-1 to TRBJ2-7, with 7 positions matching TRBD2. The CDR3 contains 21 residues. Germline V gene data show CDR1 as SGHRS and CDR2 as YFSETQ. Trimming cost V 0 bases and J 0 bases; bases outside gene matches: 21.

The chain uses TRBV18 and TRBJ2-5; D is unresolved. The CDR3 covers 13 residues. The V gene's germline CDR1 is KGHSH and CDR2 LQKENI. The V end lost 1 base, the J end lost 5 bases, and 8 bases lay between the germline ends. The CDR3 coding sequence is TGTGCCAGCTCACCACTAGGACGGGAGACCCAGTACTTC. It specifies CASSPLGRETQYF. Together with reference TRBV18 and TRBJ2-5, the CDR3 gives the full variable domain: NAGVMQNPRHLVRRRGQEARLRCSPMKGHSHVYWYRQLPEEGLKFMVYLQKENIIDESGMPKERFSAEFPKEGPSILRIQQVVRGDSAAYFCASSPLGRETQYFGPGTRLLVL.

This clonotype has just a few counts. The chain joins TRBV12-3 or TRBV12-4 to TRBJ2-2; tentatively, D is TRBD1 (6 bases). The CDR3 length is 15 residues. With 2 bases removed from V and 6 bases from J, the gap between germline ends came to 13 bases. In DNA, the CDR3 is TGTGCCAGCAGTTTACTCTCCAGGGGCTCCGGGGAGCTGTTTTTT. Protein sequence: CASSLLSRGSGELFF.

About this clonotype: This CDR3 is missing its conserved last phenylalanine or tryptophan, likely due to a read error. The J gene is TRBJ2-1, the V gene TRBV11-3; possibly TRBD1 or TRBD2 for D (7 bases each). Trimming pared 5 bases from V and 4 bases from J, leaving 18 bases between. This CDR3 has 16 amino acids. Germline V gives CDR1 SGHNT, CDR2 YENEEA. This chain's CDR3 is CASSLKSRGGYNEQFL. The CDR3 DNA sequence: TGTGCCAGCAGCCTAAAGTCCAGGGGGGGTTACAATGAGCAGTTCTTA.

This clonotype showed up just a few times. The rearrangement joins TRBV12-3 or TRBV12-4 to TRBJ1-5, with D tentatively TRBD1 (5 bases). CDR3 size: 13 residues. Trimming left V 8 bases short and J 6 bases short, with 14 bases between. Written as DNA, the CDR3 is TGTGCCAGCGCGTTGGGGGGTGGTCAGCCCCAGCATTTT. Translated, it gives CASALGGGQPQHF.

The CDR3 DNA is TGTGCCAGCAGTTTGGGGGGGAGGGGAACCTACGAGCAGTACTTC. Translated: CASSLGGRGTYEQYF. The genes are TRBV12-3 or TRBV12-4 and TRBJ2-7; 7 bases agree with TRBD2. V shed 3 bases and J 2 bases; nucleotides not matched to a gene: 7. The CDR3 length is 15 residues.

V and J are TRBV2 and TRBJ2-1; TRBD2 is a possible D gene (6 bases). V was trimmed by 7 bases and J by 6 bases, leaving 13 bases between them. The CDR3 runs 13 residues. Germline-derived CDR1 and CDR2 are SNHLY and FYNNEI. CDR3 sequence reads: CASNPLATNEQFF. The CDR3, as DNA: TGTGCCAGCAATCCACTAGCCACCAATGAGCAGTTCTTC.

This clonotype was detected only a few times. The V gene is TRBV20-1, the J gene TRBJ2-2, with 10 bases aligning to TRBD1. The CDR3 consists of 15 residues. Germline V gene sequence: CDR1 DFQATT, CDR2 SNEGSKA (reference sequence). V lost 5 bases, J lost 8 bases, and 11 bases stayed unmatched. CDR3 loop: CSAVGQGGLTGELFF. As DNA, the CDR3 is TGCAGTGCTGTAGGACAGGGGGGACTTACTGGGGAGCTGTTTTTT.

The J gene is TRBJ2-1, the V gene TRBV12-3 or TRBV12-4; 12 bases match TRBD2. The length of the CDR3 is 16 residues. V gave up 3 bases and J gave up 10 bases; unmatched junction bases: 10. CDR3 coding DNA: TGTGCCAGCAGTTTCCCTCTAGCGGGAGGGCCGGGAGAGCAGTTCTTC. Protein: CASSFPLAGGPGEQFF.

The chain links TRBV7-2 to TRBJ2-5; D ambiguous. Germline V gives CDR1 SGHTA, CDR2 FQGNSA. The CDR3 contains 13 residues. V was clipped by 1 base and J by 1 base, with 4 bases between them. The CDR3 sequence: CASSLVIQETQYF. CDR3 in DNA: TGTGCCAGCAGCTTAGTTATCCAAGAGACCCAGTACTTC.

V and J are TRBV25-1 and TRBJ1-6, with a weak D call TRBD1 (5 bases). Germline CDR1 MGHDK, CDR2 SYGVNS. The CDR3 is 14 residues long. Trimming took off 3 bases at V and 7 bases at J, with 10 bases between the two ends. The CDR3 DNA is TGTGCCAGCAGTGAGGGGACCGAGAATTCACCCCTCCACTTT. Its translation: CASSEGTENSPLHF.

This chain joins TRBV10-3 and TRBJ2-7, with D uncertain. The ends were cut back, 6 bases at V and 4 bases at J, with 10 bases in the middle. The CDR3 runs to 12 residues. Germline lookup yields CDR1 ENHRY and CDR2 SYGVKD. The CDR3: CAIRRSAYEQYF. CDR3 in DNA: TGTGCCATCAGACGATCAGCGTACGAGCAGTACTTC.

J is TRBJ2-3 and V is TRBV7-2; maybe TRBD1 (5 bases). The ends were cut back, 5 bases at V and 4 bases at J, with 22 bases in the middle. Germline V gene data show CDR1 as SGHTA and CDR2 as FQGNSA. This CDR3 has 17 residues. CDR3 residues: CASSAISGFTDPDTQYF. CDR3 nucleotide sequence: TGTGCCAGCAGCGCAATCTCAGGGTTTACGGATCCAGATACGCAGTATTTT.

This clonotype has more than one count but fewer than ten. This chain uses TRBV20-1 with TRBJ2-1; 9 bases are a match to TRBD2. The junction had 6 bases not matched to a gene; V was cut back by 6 bases and J by 12 bases. The CDR3 runs to 11 residues. Germline CDR1 is DFQATT and CDR2 is SNEGSKA (reference sequence). This chain's CDR3 is CSAPIAGVQFF. DNA of the CDR3: TGCAGTGCACCTATAGCGGGGGTGCAGTTCTTC.

The rearrangement uses TRBV12-3 or TRBV12-4 and TRBJ2-3; D is unresolved. The CDR3 loop spans 15 amino acids. V gave up 8 bases and J gave up 2 bases, with 17 bases separating them. CDR3 in amino acids: CASATTDRHTDTQYF. CDR3 DNA sequence: TGTGCCAGCGCGACAACGGACCGACACACAGATACGCAGTATTTT.

The table lists this clonotype with a few counts. The chain combines TRBV25-1 with TRBJ2-7, with D unclear. The CDR3 spans 14 residues. V shed 1 base and J shed 2 bases, with 9 bases lying between them. Germline CDR1 MGHDK, CDR2 SYGVNS. For the CDR3, the DNA is TGTGCCAGCAGTGAATTGGGCGGAACCTACGAGCAGTACTTC. Translating it yields CASSELGGTYEQYF.

The table lists this clonotype with a count of one. This chain uses TRBV11-2 with TRBJ2-5; maybe TRBD1 (5 bases). Trimming shortened V by 5 bases and J by 1 base, and 11 bases separated the two germline ends. The CDR3 covers 14 residues. Germline-derived CDR1 and CDR2 are SGHAT and FQNNGV. CDR3 loop: CASSRQRIQETQYF. CDR3 DNA: TGTGCCAGCAGCAGACAGAGGATCCAAGAGACCCAGTACTTC. The variable domain in full, completed from reference TRBV11-2 and TRBJ2-5, reads EAGVAQSPRYKIIEKRQSVAFWCNPISGHATLYWYQQILGQGPKLLIQFQNNGVVDDSQLPKDRFSAERLKGVDSTLKIQPAKLEDSAVYLCASSRQRIQETQYFGPGTRLLVL.

The V and J genes are TRBV20-1 and TRBJ1-1; 7 bases fit TRBD1. The J segment lost 5 bases and the V segment lost 2 bases, leaving 8 bases of the junction unmatched. The CDR3 is 14 residues long. Germline V gene data show CDR1 as DFQATT and CDR2 as SNEGSKA (reference sequence). CDR3 in DNA: TGCAGTGCTAGATCCTTAGGGGGCCGGACTGAAGCTTTCTTT. Translated: CSARSLGGRTEAFF.

This clonotype occurred a few times. A much larger clone differs from this one at a single base, so this may be a read error. The chain recombines TRBV5-5 with TRBJ1-1, with 9 bases aligning to TRBD1. The ends lost 5 bases at V and 1 base at J; junction bases unmatched: 3. This CDR3 comprises 14 residues. From germline, CDR1 is SGHKS and CDR2 YYEKEE (reference sequence). In DNA, the CDR3 is TGTGCCAGCAGGCCGGGACAGGGGAACACTGAAGCTTTCTTT. This encodes CASRPGQGNTEAFF.

A few counts support this clonotype. The chain has TRBV20-1 and TRBJ2-2; the match to TRBD2 covers 7 bases. The CDR3 is made up of 15 amino acids. V trimming: 4 bases; J trimming: 0 bases; junction bases outside the gene matches: 5. Germline loops: CDR1 DFQATT, CDR2 SNEGSKA (reference sequence). This CDR3 is CSATRLAANTGELFF. DNA for the CDR3: TGCAGTGCTACCAGACTAGCTGCGAACACCGGGGAGCTGTTTTTT.

V and J are TRBV20-1 and TRBJ2-5; 8 nucleotides align to TRBD1. The J segment lost 1 base and the V segment lost 0 bases, leaving 1 base of the junction unmatched. CDR1 and CDR2 (germline): DFQATT, SNEGSKA (reference sequence). The CDR3 is 14 amino acids. The CDR3 loop is CSARDGQGQETQYF. CDR3 DNA: TGCAGTGCTAGAGATGGACAGGGCCAAGAGACCCAGTACTTC.